This T cell receptor beta chain was observed in a study of cytomegalovirus exposure and HLA in healthy donors. As for the study in general: Of 350 to 400 genotyped donors, 81% grouped in the Caucasian-associated ancestry cluster.

It was with 60 Vbeta and 13 Jbeta primers that the PCR ran. Measured with immunoSEQ multiplex PCR; TCRdb has only the in-frame clones, and not every one. The top ten clones hold about 4.4% of a sample with some 150,000 clones, around 80% of them seen once. Points on this clone: Its matching antigen is unknown.

Study observations and caveats: Presence/absence analyses took donor sequencing depth as roughly uniform. Most TCR beta V segments were productive about 87% or about 30% of the time in an earlier analysis. Per a later analysis, roughly 17,000 TCR beta sequences showed association with HLA alleles at 0.05 false discovery rate.

Input material: PBMCs. The TCR sequence derives from a woman between 45 and 65 years old in good health and CMV-seropositive.

The CDR3 sequence is CASSLGRGFRYQPQHF. CDR3 in DNA: TGTGCCAGCAGCTTAGGCCGGGGGTTTAGGTATCAGCCCCAGCATTTT. This chain connects TRBV11-2 to TRBJ1-5; D is possibly TRBD1 (5 bases). The CDR3 contains 16 residues. Germline V gene sequence: CDR1 SGHAT, CDR2 FQNNGV. With 1 base removed from V and 5 bases from J, the gap between germline ends came to 15 bases.